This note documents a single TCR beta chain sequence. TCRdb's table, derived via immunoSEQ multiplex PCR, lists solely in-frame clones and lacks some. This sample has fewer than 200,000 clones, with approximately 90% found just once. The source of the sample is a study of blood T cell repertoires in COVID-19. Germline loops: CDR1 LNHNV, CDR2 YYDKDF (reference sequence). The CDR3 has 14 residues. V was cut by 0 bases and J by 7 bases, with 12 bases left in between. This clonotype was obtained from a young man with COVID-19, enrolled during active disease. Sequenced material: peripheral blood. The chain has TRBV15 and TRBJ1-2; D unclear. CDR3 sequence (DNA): TGTGCCACCAGCAGAGATTGGGCGGGAAGTGGCTACACCTTC. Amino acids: CATSRDWAGSGYTF.